The 18 T cell receptor beta chains listed next were all sequenced from one sample in a study of blood T cell repertoires in COVID-19. Profiling relied on immunoSEQ multiplex PCR, and the TCRdb table lists in-frame clones only, not all of them. This table holds about 120,000 clones, around 80% found once. The sequenced sample consisted of peripheral blood. Every receptor here comes from a man aged 60 to 69 with active or convalescent COVID-19.

The chain recombines TRBV12-3 or TRBV12-4 with TRBJ2-1; weak D call: TRBD2 (5 bases). The CDR3 runs 13 residues. V lost 8 bases and J lost 2, with 10 bases in between. The DNA for the CDR3 is TGTGCCAGCTCGAGCGGAGCCTACAATGAGCAGTTCTTC. Protein sequence: CASSSGAYNEQFF.

This clone was seen only once. This chain joins TRBV24-1 and TRBJ2-2; unclear D gene. Germline CDR1 KGHDR, CDR2 SFDVKD. Deletions cut 1 base from V and 2 bases from J, with 4 bases between. The CDR3 length is 14 residues. CDR3 sequence (DNA): TGTGCCACCAGTGATTTAAGCAACACCGGGGAGCTGTTTTTT. Translated, it gives CATSDLSNTGELFF.

Comment on this clone: The sample carries other DNA sequences with the same CDR3. CDR3 DNA: TGCGCCAGCAGCCAAGAAGGCGGGCAGCCCCAGCATTTT. Its translation is CASSQEGGQPQHF. V usage is TRBV4-3 and J usage is TRBJ1-5; D unclear. V lost 0 bases and J lost 7, with 7 bases in between. Germline CDR1 and CDR2: LGHNA and YSLEER. The CDR3 spans 13 residues.

The chain employs TRBV6-5 and TRBJ2-7, with 11 bases aligning to TRBD2. The CDR3 spans 16 residues. Germline V CDR1 and CDR2: MNHEY, SVGAGI. J lost 5 bases, V lost 2 bases, and 8 bases had no gene match. The CDR3 sequence: CASSYLTSGSLNEQYF. CDR3 nucleotides: TGTGCCAGCAGTTACCTCACTAGCGGGAGTTTAAACGAGCAGTACTTC.

The chain combines TRBV5-6 with TRBJ2-1; 8 bases are a match to TRBD2. This CDR3 contains 14 residues. The germline V gene encodes CDR1 SGHDT and CDR2 YYEEEE. Germline trimming cut 8 bases from V and 4 bases from J; bases unmatched to any gene: 8. CDR3 sequence reads: CASQLTSGYNEQFF. The CDR3 DNA sequence: TGTGCCAGTCAGCTTACTAGCGGTTACAATGAGCAGTTCTTC.

The genes are TRBV2 and TRBJ2-5; 7 bases map to TRBD2. J lost 5 bases, V lost 6 bases, and 9 bases had no gene match. The CDR3 runs to 14 residues. Germline assignment: CDR1 SNHLY and CDR2 FYNNEI. CDR3 in amino acids: CASSATTSAETQYF. The DNA of the CDR3 is TGTGCCAGCAGCGCGACTACTAGCGCGGAGACCCAGTACTTC.

The chain has TRBV6-5 and TRBJ1-2; 7 bases match TRBD1. V trimming: 0 bases; J trimming: 7 bases; junction bases outside the gene matches: 8. In germline, CDR1 is MNHEY, CDR2 SVGAGI. The CDR3 extends over 15 amino acids. CDR3: CASSYSGSGGGGYTF. Written as DNA, the CDR3 is TGTGCCAGCAGTTACTCGGGCTCAGGGGGTGGTGGCTACACCTTC.

The chain couples TRBV4-1 to TRBJ2-3; 15 nucleotides agree with TRBD2. The J segment lost 5 bases and the V segment lost 4 bases, leaving 4 bases of the junction unmatched. The germline gives CDR1 MGHRA, CDR2 YSYEKL. CDR3 length equals 16 residues. The CDR3 DNA reads TGCGCCAGCAGCCGAGGACTAGCGGGAGGGTTAGATACGCAGTATTTT. Its protein is CASSRGLAGGLDTQYF.

J is TRBJ1-6 and V is TRBV7-2; TRBD1 might be the D (6 bases). V lost 2 bases and J lost 11, with 10 bases in between. Germline CDR1 and CDR2: SGHTA and FQGNSA. CDR3 length: 13 amino acids. Here the CDR3 DNA reads TGTGCCAGCAGCTTAACAGGACAGACACCCCTCCACTTT. Its translation: CASSLTGQTPLHF.

The CDR3: CASSYSPTGLSSYEQYF. In DNA form, the CDR3 reads TGTGCCAGCAGTTACTCCCCGACAGGCCTGAGCTCCTACGAGCAGTACTTC. J is TRBJ2-7 and V is TRBV6-2 or TRBV6-3; TRBD1 is a possible D gene (6 bases). Trimming stripped 0 bases from V and 0 bases from J, with 15 bases between. Germline V CDR1 and CDR2: MNHEY, SVGEGT. This CDR3 contains 17 residues.

The chain employs TRBV6-5 and TRBJ2-3; no firm D call. The V end was cut by 6 bases, the J end by 3 bases, with 10 bases between. Germline-derived CDR1 and CDR2 are MNHEY and SVGAGI. The CDR3 has 13 amino acids. The CDR3 loop reads CASSRTITDTQYF. The DNA for the CDR3 is TGTGCCAGCAGCCGTACTATAACAGATACGCAGTATTTT.

The chain is built from TRBV6-2 or TRBV6-3 and TRBJ2-1; 14 bases match TRBD2. CDR3 size: 16 residues. CDR1 MNHEY and CDR2 SVGEGT come from the germline V gene. V lost 5 bases and J lost 6; bases outside the gene matches: 6. CDR3 bases: TGTGCCAGCAGTACCGGGACTAGCGGGAGTGGCAATGAGCAGTTCTTC. Its protein product is CASSTGTSGSGNEQFF.

The chain employs TRBV18 and TRBJ1-4; TRBD1 might be the D (6 bases). V was clipped by 3 bases and J by 0 bases, with 11 bases between them. CDR1 and CDR2 (germline): KGHSH, LQKENI. The CDR3 spans 16 residues. The CDR3 sequence is CASSPDRSATNEKLFF. Written as DNA, the CDR3 is TGTGCCAGCTCACCCGACAGGAGTGCAACTAATGAAAAACTGTTTTTT.

The chain links TRBV7-8 to TRBJ1-5; no firm D call. Germline CDR1 SGHVS, CDR2 FQNEAQ. The V and J ends lost 0 bases and 6 bases respectively, with 12 bases between them. There are 15 residues in the CDR3. The CDR3 spells CASSLAAGASQPQHF. The CDR3 nucleotides are TGTGCCAGCAGCTTAGCCGCGGGAGCGAGTCAGCCCCAGCATTTT.

The chain joins TRBV5-1 to TRBJ1-1; the D is unclear. Germline values: CDR1 SGHRS, CDR2 YFSETQ. This CDR3 has 13 residues. V was shortened by 5 bases and J by 4 bases, with 12 bases between the two germline ends. The CDR3 spells CASREREGTEAFF. Here the CDR3 DNA reads TGCGCCAGCAGAGAGCGAGAGGGCACTGAAGCTTTCTTT.

V gene TRBV18 combines with J gene TRBJ1-1, with D tentatively TRBD1 (6 bases). The CDR3 has 15 residues. V shed 3 bases and J shed 2 bases, with 13 bases lying between them. Germline V lookup: CDR1 KGHSH, CDR2 LQKENI. The CDR3 DNA follows: TGTGCCAGCTCACCTGCGACAGGCGACAACACTGAAGCTTTCTTT. The encoded protein is CASSPATGDNTEAFF.

The chain combines TRBV18 with TRBJ2-1; D uncertain. V dropped 2 bases and J dropped 4 bases, with 6 bases sitting between them. The CDR3 covers 13 residues. Germline V gene lookup returns CDR1 KGHSH and CDR2 LQKENI. The CDR3 is CASSPGVYNEQFF. In DNA, the CDR3 is TGTGCCAGCTCACCAGGAGTTTACAATGAGCAGTTCTTC.

This chain uses TRBV4-1 with TRBJ2-3; possibly TRBD1 for D (6 bases). The CDR3 runs to 17 residues. The germline V and J ends were trimmed by 2 bases and 5 bases, with 20 bases remaining between them. The V gene's germline CDR1 is MGHRA and CDR2 YSYEKL. CDR3 in amino acids: CASSQQGGTPVGDTQYF. CDR3 nucleotides: TGCGCCAGCAGCCAACAAGGGGGAACCCCGGTCGGAGATACGCAGTATTTT.